Each of the 29 T cell receptor beta chains below was sequenced from the same sample in a study of CD8+ T cells in alopecia areata. Extracted from the samples, RNA was reverse transcribed into cDNA to serve as the sequencing template. Repertoires were generated with immunoSEQ multiplex PCR, while TCRdb's copy carries only in-frame clones and drops some. The table has about 200,000 clones, around three fifths seen once. Treatment in this sample: oral pan-JAK inhibitor, 5-10 mg twice daily. The specimen was CD4+ T cells sorted from blood, collected at week 24, from a patient treated with tofacitinib. The receptor set was obtained from a human donor with alopecia areata.

Note on this clone: Other DNA sequences in this specimen translate into the identical CDR3. The V and J genes are TRBV29-1 and TRBJ2-7; D remains unclear. Trimming removed 4 bases from V and 0 bases from J, with 7 bases in between. The length of the CDR3 is 12 residues. From germline, CDR1 is SQVTM and CDR2 ANQGSEA. The CDR3 reads CSVGSGSYEQYF. For the CDR3, the DNA is TGCAGCGTTGGGTCTGGCTCCTACGAGCAGTACTTC.

V is TRBV29-1 and J is TRBJ1-6; possible D gene TRBD1, 5 bases. Germline lookup yields CDR1 SQVTM and CDR2 ANQGSEA. V was cut by 5 bases and J by 8 bases, with 10 bases left in between. The CDR3 contains 12 residues. CDR3 region: CSVRDGDSPLHF. The CDR3 bases are TGCAGCGTTCGGGACGGGGATTCACCCCTCCACTTT.

The chain links TRBV4-2 to TRBJ1-5; the D gene is possibly TRBD1 (5 bases). Germline CDR1 LGHNA, CDR2 YNFKEQ. This CDR3 has 16 amino acids. Trimming stripped 2 bases from V and 3 bases from J, with 14 bases between. CDR3 amino acids: CASSQRRVGDNQPQHF. In DNA form, the CDR3 reads TGTGCCAGCAGCCAACGGAGGGTAGGGGACAATCAGCCCCAGCATTTT.

The chain joins TRBV4-1 to TRBJ1-1; tentative D call: TRBD1 (5 bases). The germline V gene encodes CDR1 MGHRA and CDR2 YSYEKL. The CDR3 is made up of 15 amino acids. Trimming stripped 0 bases from V and 4 bases from J, with 12 bases between. CDR3 sequence reads: CASSQDDRFSTEAFF. CDR3 bases: TGCGCCAGCAGCCAAGACGACAGATTTAGCACTGAAGCTTTCTTT.

This chain connects TRBV5-4 to TRBJ1-1; no clear D gene. There are 13 residues in the CDR3. Deletions cut 2 bases from V and 0 bases from J, with 5 bases between. Germline V gene data show CDR1 as SGHNT and CDR2 as YYREEE (reference sequence). CDR3 amino acids: CASSFDVNTEAFF. The CDR3 coding sequence is TGTGCCAGCAGCTTCGATGTGAACACTGAAGCTTTCTTT.

The gene calls are TRBV6-5 and TRBJ1-5, with TRBD1 matching 7 bases. Per germline, CDR1 MNHEY and CDR2 SVGAGI. V gave up 2 bases and J gave up 4 bases; unmatched junction bases: 8. This CDR3 comprises 16 residues. The CDR3, as DNA: TGTGCCAGCAGTTACGAAGGGGGCAGAAGAAATCAGCCCCAGCATTTT. The encoded protein is CASSYEGGRRNQPQHF.

The rearrangement uses TRBV5-4 and TRBJ1-1, with a tentative D call TRBD1 (5 bases). Germline V gives CDR1 SGHNT, CDR2 YYREEE (reference sequence). V lost 0 bases and J lost 5, with 14 bases in between. The CDR3 loop spans 15 amino acids. DNA for the CDR3: TGTGCCAGCAGCTTGGCGGGGTTGGGGGAAACTGAAGCTTTCTTT. Its translation: CASSLAGLGETEAFF.

The rearrangement uses TRBV11-2 and TRBJ2-3; D might be TRBD2 (5 bases). Trimming took 2 bases from V and 4 from J, leaving 16 bases between them. The CDR3 has 16 residues. Per germline, CDR1 SGHAT and CDR2 FQNNGV. The CDR3: CASSLRENGVADTQYF. DNA for the CDR3: TGTGCCAGCAGCTTAAGGGAGAACGGGGTGGCAGATACGCAGTATTTT.

The CDR3 is CATSKGGGYGYTF. CDR3 nucleotides: TGTGCCACCAGCAAGGGGGGAGGCTATGGCTACACCTTC. The J gene is TRBJ1-2, the V gene TRBV15; possibly TRBD1 for D (6 bases). V lost 4 bases, J lost 4 bases, and 10 bases lay in between. The V gene's germline CDR1 is LNHNV and CDR2 YYDKDF (reference sequence). The CDR3 totals 13 residues.

This clone has only a few counts. This rearrangement joins TRBV29-1 to TRBJ1-2; perhaps TRBD1 as D (5 bases). There are 13 residues in the CDR3. Germline values: CDR1 SQVTM, CDR2 ANQGSEA. V was shortened by 7 bases and J by 4 bases, with 16 bases between the two germline ends. The CDR3 protein is CSGGEVQSYGYTF. CDR3 nucleotide sequence: TGCAGCGGGGGGGAAGTTCAAAGCTATGGCTACACCTTC.

This chain connects TRBV29-1 to TRBJ2-7; perhaps TRBD2 as D (6 bases). Trimming removed 6 bases from V and 4 bases from J, with 13 bases in between. The CDR3 runs 12 residues. CDR1 and CDR2 (germline): SQVTM, ANQGSEA. This CDR3 is CSVGPGTYEQYF. In DNA, the CDR3 is TGCAGCGTCGGCCCCGGGACTTACGAGCAGTACTTC.

This clone was seen only a few times. The chain employs TRBV28 and TRBJ1-6; no firm D call. CDR3 length: 12 residues. CDR1 and CDR2 from the germline V gene are MDHEN and SYDVKM. Deletions cut 5 bases from V and 10 bases from J, with 9 bases between. DNA of the CDR3: TGTGCCAGCAGTCCCTCACGGTCACCCCTCCACTTT. Amino acids: CASSPSRSPLHF.

The rearrangement uses TRBV9 and TRBJ2-5, with 8 bases aligning to TRBD2. V shed 3 bases and J 5 bases; nucleotides not matched to a gene: 6. The germline V gene encodes CDR1 SGDLS and CDR2 YYNGEE. CDR3 length: 14 residues. The CDR3 nucleotides are TGTGCCAGCAGCGCCCGGACTAGCTTGGAGACCCAGTACTTC. It is translated as CASSARTSLETQYF.

The genes are TRBV29-1 and TRBJ2-7; 8 positions match TRBD2. V was pared by 4 bases and J by 6 bases, with 14 bases of the junction left unmatched. The V gene's germline CDR1 is SQVTM and CDR2 ANQGSEA. This CDR3 region has 15 residues. Here the CDR3 reads CSVAGGTYDLREQYF. The CDR3, as DNA: TGCAGCGTTGCGGGAGGGACTTATGACCTACGCGAGCAGTACTTC.

This clone appeared a few times. The chain joins TRBV29-1 to TRBJ2-3; D is unclear. CDR3 length equals 11 residues. The germline V and J ends were trimmed by 8 bases and 5 bases, with 11 bases remaining between them. The germline CDR1 and CDR2 sequences are SQVTM and ANQGSEA. The CDR3 DNA follows: TGCAGCTTCCGACGTGGAGATACGCAGTATTTT. This gives the protein CSFRRGDTQYF.

This clone showed up just a few times. The J gene is TRBJ1-1, the V gene TRBV10-3; D might be TRBD1 (5 bases). Germline CDR1 is ENHRY and CDR2 is SYGVKD. The CDR3 has 12 amino acids. V was cut by 3 bases and J by 3 bases, with 5 bases left in between. CDR3 sequence: CAISDRDTEAFF. The CDR3 DNA follows: TGTGCCATCAGTGACAGGGACACTGAAGCTTTCTTT.

This clone was found a few times. The genes are TRBV5-1 and TRBJ1-2; TRBD1 is a possible D gene (5 bases). In germline, CDR1 is SGHRS, CDR2 YFSETQ. Deletions cut 4 bases from V and 0 bases from J, with 13 bases between. This CDR3 spans 15 amino acids. The chain's CDR3 is CASSRGDRSNYGYTF. CDR3 in DNA: TGCGCCAGCAGCCGAGGGGACCGCTCTAACTATGGCTACACCTTC.

The chain uses TRBV6-1 and TRBJ2-7; 7 bases match TRBD1. The length of the CDR3 is 14 residues. V lost 6 bases to trimming and J lost 2 bases; unmatched junction nucleotides: 7. Germline assignment: CDR1 MNHNS and CDR2 SASEGT. This chain's CDR3 is CASRRGTEAYEQYF. DNA of the CDR3: TGTGCCAGCAGACGAGGGACAGAAGCCTACGAGCAGTACTTC.

CDR3 loop: CAISRSLNGDTQYF. DNA of the CDR3: TGTGCCATCAGCCGATCCCTAAATGGAGATACGCAGTATTTT. The chain carries TRBV10-3 and TRBJ2-3; no clear D. CDR3 length: 14 amino acids. Germline lookup yields CDR1 ENHRY and CDR2 SYGVKD. V lost 6 bases, J lost 5 bases, and 15 bases lay in between.

V is TRBV4-3 and J is TRBJ2-5; no firm D call. Trimming removed 0 bases at V and 7 bases at J, with 6 bases between. Per germline, CDR1 LGHNA and CDR2 YSLEER. This CDR3 contains 12 residues. The chain's CDR3 is CASSQDLGTQYF. The CDR3 DNA sequence: TGCGCCAGCAGCCAAGACTTGGGGACCCAGTACTTC.

The J gene is TRBJ2-5, the V gene TRBV6-1, with 8 bases matching TRBD2. This CDR3 has 19 amino acids. V shed 1 base, J shed 1 base, and the junction held 14 bases outside the gene matches. In germline, CDR1 is MNHNS, CDR2 SASEGT. The CDR3 sequence is CASSEGQRGSPAIQETQYF. CDR3 in DNA: TGTGCCAGCAGTGAAGGTCAGCGGGGGAGCCCGGCCATCCAAGAGACCCAGTACTTC.

The chain combines TRBV4-3 with TRBJ2-1, with 7 bases aligning to TRBD2. This CDR3 region has 17 residues. Losses at the gene ends were 0 bases for V and 5 bases for J; bases not matched to a gene: 10. Germline CDR1 and CDR2: LGHNA and YSLEER. CDR3 DNA sequence: TGCGCCAGCAGCCAAGAGGGCGGGGGACCCGGAGACAATGAGCAGTTCTTC. Residues: CASSQEGGGPGDNEQFF.

Concerning this clone itself: The sample has other DNA sequences that encode this CDR3 too. This chain links TRBV5-1 with TRBJ1-1; D gene ambiguous. The CDR3 has 14 amino acids. Germline lookup yields CDR1 SGHRS and CDR2 YFSETQ. Trimming took 0 bases from V and 0 from J, leaving 6 bases between them. The CDR3 spells CASSLGQMNTEAFF. The CDR3 coding sequence is TGCGCCAGCAGCTTGGGACAAATGAACACTGAAGCTTTCTTT.

This clone came up once. The rearrangement links TRBV30 to TRBJ2-5, with 9 bases fitting TRBD2. Germline V gene lookup returns CDR1 GTSNPN and CDR2 SVGIG (reference sequence). The CDR3 is made up of 14 amino acids. The trim removed 3 bases at V and 5 bases at J, leaving 7 bases unmatched. The CDR3 coding sequence is TGTGCCTGGAGGGAGGGACTAGCCGGTGAGACCCAGTACTTC. Its translation: CAWREGLAGETQYF.

This clone was found a few times. The J gene is TRBJ2-7, the V gene TRBV5-1; TRBD2 matches at 7 bases. Germline trimming cut 2 bases from V and 3 bases from J; bases unmatched to any gene: 5. There are 14 residues in the CDR3. Germline V gene sequence: CDR1 SGHRS, CDR2 YFSETQ. CDR3 in amino acids: CASSFRTSGYEQYF. For the CDR3, the DNA is TGCGCCAGCAGCTTCCGGACTAGTGGCTACGAGCAGTACTTC.

This clone was picked up one time. The rearrangement links TRBV9 to TRBJ2-1; D assignment may be TRBD1 or TRBD2 (7 bases each). Germline assignment: CDR1 SGDLS and CDR2 YYNGEE. The ends were cut back, 4 bases at V and 8 bases at J, with 13 bases in the middle. This CDR3 is 13 amino acids long. CDR3 protein: CASSSPGGDEQFF. CDR3 in DNA: TGTGCCAGCAGCTCGCCAGGGGGGGATGAGCAGTTCTTC.

The table lists this clone with a count of one. V is TRBV2 and J is TRBJ2-5; 8 bases fit TRBD2. V gave up 9 bases and J gave up 5 bases; unmatched junction bases: 11. The CDR3 contains 14 residues. Germline CDR1 SNHLY, CDR2 FYNNEI. For the CDR3, the DNA is TGTGCCAGTTCCCTCGGGGGGGCCAGGGAGACCCAGTACTTC. Translated: CASSLGGARETQYF.

This chain joins TRBV9 and TRBJ1-5, with a weak D call TRBD1 (5 bases). V shed 4 bases and J shed 9 bases, with 14 bases lying between them. The germline V gene has CDR1 SGDLS and CDR2 YYNGEE. CDR3 length: 13 amino acids. The CDR3 DNA reads TGTGCCAGCAGCCGGCAGGGTGTGGGGCCCCAGCATTTT. This gives the protein CASSRQGVGPQHF.

V usage is TRBV6-6 and J usage is TRBJ2-5; D not resolved. There are 14 residues in the CDR3. Germline V gene sequence: CDR1 MNHNY, CDR2 SVGAGI (reference sequence). Trimming removed 4 bases from V and 2 bases from J, with 11 bases in between. The CDR3 nucleotides are TGTGCCAGCAGTTCAGCGAACCTACAAGAGACCCAGTACTTC. This codes for CASSSANLQETQYF.